This passage covers 27 T cell receptor beta chains from one sample sequenced in a study of blood T cells in healthy people across ages. Then a second PCR, running roughly 7 to 11 cycles, was carried out with a sample-barcoded 5' primer and a J-beta primer mix. From the 5' RACE reads, TCRdb called clonotypes with MiXCR, one entry per CDR3 protein. The data hold about 730,000 distinct CDR3 sequences, with roughly 45% observed a single time. Sequencing input: blood. The receptor set was obtained from a woman aged 55-70 years in good health.

This clonotype has only one observation. The chain combines TRBV7-2 with TRBJ1-3; D not resolved. V lost 5 bases and J lost 0, with 11 bases in between. The CDR3 sequence is 15 residues long. Germline lookup yields CDR1 SGHTA and CDR2 FQGNSA. The CDR3 is CASSQDTYSGNTIYF. CDR3 in DNA: TGTGCCAGCAGCCAAGACACCTACTCTGGAAACACCATATATTTT.

A few counts support this clonotype. The rearrangement joins TRBV5-1 to TRBJ1-1; no clear D. The length of the CDR3 is 14 residues. Trimming left V 4 bases short and J 1 base short, with 11 bases between. Per the germline V gene, CDR1 is SGHRS and CDR2 is YFSETQ. The CDR3 DNA reads TGCGCCAGCAGCCCTACCTCAGGGAACACTGAAGCTTTCTTT. Amino acids: CASSPTSGNTEAFF.

On this clonotype: A much larger clone lies one base from this, so it may be a read error. The chain links TRBV28 to TRBJ2-6; D unresolved. V was cut by 6 bases and J by 0 bases, with 6 bases left in between. The CDR3 extends over 14 amino acids. Germline loops: CDR1 MDHEN, CDR2 SYDVKM. This CDR3 is CASSQPSGANVLTF. For the CDR3, the DNA is TGTGCCAGCAGCCAACCCTCTGGGGCCAACGTCCTGACTTTC.

V usage is TRBV28 and J usage is TRBJ1-1, with D possibly TRBD1 on 6 matching bases. The CDR3 length is 11 residues. CDR1 is MDHEN and CDR2 is SYDVKM in the germline V gene. V was cut by 8 bases and J by 10 bases, with 14 bases left in between. The DNA for the CDR3 is TGTGCCAGCGTACAGGGACCGTTAGCTTTCTTT. Translating gives CASVQGPLAFF.

This clonotype was seen once. The chain joins TRBV7-2 to TRBJ2-3; 14 bases fit TRBD2. Germline CDR1 SGHTA, CDR2 FQGNSA. The length of the CDR3 is 17 residues. Unmatched junction bases numbered 6, after V lost 5 bases and J lost 2 bases. In DNA form, the CDR3 reads TGTGCCAGCAGCCCGGGACTAGCGGGGGAAAACACAGATACGCAGTATTTT. Translated: CASSPGLAGENTDTQYF.

This clonotype has a handful of counts. The V and J genes are TRBV13 and TRBJ2-5; perhaps TRBD1 as D (5 bases). The assigned J gene may be wrong: the sequence end matches TRBJ2-7 better. Germline V gene data show CDR1 as PRHDT and CDR2 as FYEKMQ (reference sequence). The CDR3 covers 13 residues. CDR3 protein: CASSSGRVGEQYF. For the CDR3, the DNA is TGTGCCAGCAGCTCAGGCAGGGTAGGCGAGCAGTACTTC.

The chain combines TRBV20-1 with TRBJ1-2; no definite D call. Germline loops: CDR1 DFQATT, CDR2 SNEGSKA (reference sequence). V dropped 6 bases and J dropped 13 bases, with 18 bases sitting between them. CDR3 length: 11 amino acids. This chain's CDR3 is CSALKPKTCTF. CDR3 nucleotide sequence: TGCAGTGCCCTTAAACCCAAGACCTGCACCTTC.

This clonotype turned up a few times. V is TRBV12-3 or TRBV12-4 and J is TRBJ2-4; 7 nucleotides match TRBD1. The J call may be wrong; the DNA end is better matched by TRBJ2-7. This CDR3 region has 13 residues. The chain's CDR3 is CASIMTGMNEQYF. DNA of the CDR3: TGTGCCAGCATTATGACAGGGATGAACGAGCAGTACTTC.

In this sample, this clonotype turned up many times. This chain connects TRBV12-3 or TRBV12-4 to TRBJ1-5; D not resolved. The V end was cut by 9 bases, the J end by 4 bases, with 13 bases between. This CDR3 contains 13 residues. CDR3 amino acids: CASGRAANQPQHF. DNA for the CDR3: TGTGCCAGTGGGAGGGCGGCTAATCAGCCCCAGCATTTT.

For this clonotype: One base away lies a much larger clone, so this may be a sequencing read error. The V gene is TRBV29-1, the J gene TRBJ2-1; D possibly corresponds to TRBD1 (6 bases). The CDR3 runs to 12 residues. V lost 6 bases to trimming and J lost 10 bases, with 16 bases between them. Germline lookup yields CDR1 SQVTM and CDR2 ANQGSEA. As DNA, the CDR3 is TGCAGCGTGGGGACACAGGGATACGAGCAGTTCTTC. Its protein is CSVGTQGYEQFF.

Regarding this clonotype: This sequence may be a read error, since a much larger clone differs from it by one base. The chain is built from TRBV7-9 and TRBJ2-7; possibly TRBD2 for D (5 bases). The V gene lost 6 bases and the J gene lost 0 bases, with 12 bases spanning the gap. The germline CDR1 and CDR2 sequences are SEHNR and FQNEAQ (reference sequence). This CDR3 comprises 14 residues. Written as DNA, the CDR3 is TGTGCCAGCAGTGGACCGGGGTCCTCCTACGAGCAGTACTTC. As protein: CASSGPGSSYEQYF. Full variable domain (outside the CDR3, taken from reference TRBV7-9 and TRBJ2-7): DTGVSQNPRHKITKRGQNVTFRCDPISEHNRLYWYRQTLGQGPEFLTYFQNEAQLEKSRLLSDRFSAERPKGSFSTLEIQRTEQGDSAMYLCASSGPGSSYEQYFGPGTRLTVT.

The chain links TRBV3-1 to TRBJ2-5; 7 bases map to TRBD1. J was trimmed by 2 bases and V by 4 bases; bases with no gene match: 16. The germline V gene encodes CDR1 LGHDT and CDR2 YNNKEL (reference sequence). The CDR3 has 18 amino acids. CDR3 sequence: CASSRKPKFRDSQETQYF. The CDR3 bases are TGTGCCAGCAGCCGCAAGCCGAAATTCCGGGACAGTCAAGAGACCCAGTACTTC.

The CDR3 region is CASSVATGGESYNEQFF. DNA of the CDR3: TGTGCCAGCAGCGTAGCTACGGGGGGCGAATCCTACAATGAGCAGTTCTTC. The genes are TRBV9 and TRBJ2-1; a weak D match, TRBD2 (7 bases). The V gene lost 0 bases and the J gene lost 1 base, with 14 bases spanning the gap. Germline CDR1 and CDR2: SGDLS and YYNGEE. The CDR3 contains 17 residues.

This sequence joins TRBV29-1 and TRBJ2-1; 7 bases map to TRBD2. The germline CDR1 and CDR2 sequences are SQVTM and ANQGSEA. The CDR3 totals 14 residues. The trim removed 6 bases at V and 1 base at J, leaving 6 bases unmatched. This chain's CDR3 is CSVVGGSSYNEQFF. The CDR3 DNA reads TGCAGCGTGGTCGGCGGGAGTTCCTACAATGAGCAGTTCTTC.

J is TRBJ1-6 and V is TRBV3-1; no clear D gene. The CDR3 extends over 15 amino acids. The V gene lost 4 bases and the J gene lost 1 base, with 8 bases spanning the gap. From germline, CDR1 is LGHDT and CDR2 YNNKEL (reference sequence). The CDR3 region has the DNA TGTGCCAGCAGCCCTTCTGGGTCCTATAATTCACCCCTCCACTTT. Translating gives CASSPSGSYNSPLHF.

The gene calls are TRBV7-2 and TRBJ2-3; 8 bases line up with TRBD2. Trimming cost V 3 bases and J 4 bases; bases outside gene matches: 6. The CDR3 totals 15 residues. Germline-derived CDR1 and CDR2 are SGHTA and FQGNSA. DNA of the CDR3: TGTGCCAGCAGCTTCCGACGAGCGGGAGCAGATACGCAGTATTTT. It yields the protein CASSFRRAGADTQYF.

This rearrangement joins TRBV20-1 to TRBJ2-7, with 12 positions matching TRBD2. The CDR3 loop spans 16 amino acids. With 5 bases clipped from V and 7 bases from J, the junction kept 15 bases outside the gene matches. Looked up from germline, CDR1 is DFQATT and CDR2 is SNEGSKA (reference sequence). DNA for the CDR3: TGCAGTGCTTGGACTAGCGGGGTACCCTCCTACAATGAGCAGTACTTC. Protein product: CSAWTSGVPSYNEQYF.

This clonotype was found once. The gene calls are TRBV6-5 and TRBJ2-1; 10 positions match TRBD1. Germline V gene data show CDR1 as MNHEY and CDR2 as SVGAGI. J was trimmed by 13 bases and V by 2 bases; bases with no gene match: 14. The CDR3 is 16 residues long. The chain's CDR3 is CASSYAPTGGAETQFF. As DNA, the CDR3 is TGTGCCAGCAGTTACGCGCCGACAGGGGGCGCGGAGACCCAGTTCTTC.

There are a few counts of this clonotype. V is TRBV4-3 and J is TRBJ2-1, with D perhaps being TRBD1 or TRBD2 (5 bases each). Germline-derived CDR1 and CDR2 are LGHNA and YSLEER. The CDR3 loop spans 13 amino acids. The germline V and J ends were trimmed by 4 bases and 7 bases, with 11 bases remaining between them. The DNA of the CDR3 is TGCGCCAGCAGCCGTTTCGGGGCTAATGAGCAGTTCTTC. Protein: CASSRFGANEQFF.

In its sample, this clonotype was seen many times. Possible read error: a much larger clone is one base away. The chain has TRBV7-2 and TRBJ2-1, with 8 nucleotides matching TRBD2. The end of the DNA is better explained by TRBJ2-7, so the J call may be wrong. Germline V CDR1 and CDR2: SGHTA, FQGNSA. The CDR3 consists of 16 residues. CDR3 in DNA: TGTGCCAGCAGCTCCGTAGCGGGAAGCTCCTACAATGAGCAGTACTTC. Protein: CASSSVAGSSYNEQYF.

This clonotype was observed a single time. The chain combines TRBV7-9 with TRBJ2-3, with D perhaps matching TRBD2 (6 bases). The CDR3 sequence is 15 residues long. The V end lost 2 bases, the J end lost 2 bases, and 11 bases lay between the germline ends. CDR1 and CDR2 (germline): SEHNR, FQNEAQ (reference sequence). The CDR3 DNA reads as TGTGCCAGCAGCTTACACGCGGGGACCACAGATACGCAGTATTTT. Its translation is CASSLHAGTTDTQYF.

V gene TRBV18 combines with J gene TRBJ1-6, with D perhaps matching TRBD1 (6 bases). Per the germline V gene, CDR1 is KGHSH and CDR2 is LQKENI. Between the trimmed V and J ends, which lost 5 bases and 9 bases, there was a span of 23 bases. CDR3 size: 17 residues. As DNA, the CDR3 is TGTGCCAGCTCATTAAATTCTCGGGACACCGTTGGTTCACCCCTCCACTTT. Its translation is CASSLNSRDTVGSPLHF.

This clonotype was counted only a few times. The rearrangement joins TRBV2 to TRBJ2-5, with TRBD2 identical over 7 bases. The DNA matches TRBJ2-7 better at its end, which makes the J call doubtful. Germline V gene sequence: CDR1 SNHLY, CDR2 FYNNEI. The CDR3 is made up of 12 amino acids. The CDR3 sequence is CASSRDYFEQYF. The CDR3 nucleotides read TGTGCCAGCAGTCGGGACTACTTCGAGCAGTACTTC.

The chain uses TRBV10-3 and TRBJ2-7, with D possibly matching TRBD1 (6 bases). This CDR3 has 18 amino acids. V lost 6 bases, J lost 0 bases, and 24 bases lay in between. CDR1 ENHRY and CDR2 SYGVKD come from the germline V gene. The DNA of the CDR3 is TGTGCCATCAGAGGCCCAGATTTTAGCGACAGGAGCTCCTACGAGCAGTACTTC. It codes for CAIRGPDFSDRSSYEQYF.

About this clonotype: An end of the junction differs from the germline gene, which may be a read error. The rearrangement joins TRBV12-5 to TRBJ2-1; D is perhaps TRBD2 (5 bases). This CDR3 spans 14 amino acids. Per germline, CDR1 LGHNT and CDR2 FRNRAP. CDR3 sequence (DNA): TGTGCCAGTGGGTCTGGACGGGATAACAATGAGCAGTTCTTC. Protein: CASGSGRDNNEQFF. The full variable domain, rest sourced from reference TRBV12-5 and TRBJ2-1, is DARVTQTPRHKVTEMGQEVTMRCQPILGHNTVFWYRQTMMQGLELLAYFRNRAPLDDSGMPKDRFSAEMPDATLATLKIQPSEPRDSAVYFCASGSGRDNNEQFFGPGTRLTVL.

In this sample, this clonotype turned up a few times. This chain joins TRBV6-2 or TRBV6-3 and TRBJ2-3; 8 bases line up with TRBD2. Trimming at V came to 2 bases and at J to 2 bases, leaving 9 bases not matched to a gene. Germline CDR1 reads MNHEY; CDR2 reads SVGEGT. The CDR3 totals 17 residues. The CDR3: CASSYHALAEFTDTQYF. DNA of the CDR3: TGTGCCAGCAGTTACCACGCACTAGCGGAGTTCACAGATACGCAGTATTTT.

The chain links TRBV20-1 to TRBJ1-2, with unresolved D. The germline V gene encodes CDR1 DFQATT and CDR2 SNEGSKA (reference sequence). With 3 bases removed from V and 7 bases from J, the gap between germline ends came to 15 bases. The CDR3 runs 13 residues. CDR3 amino acids: CSARRWSAVGYTF. CDR3 in DNA: TGCAGTGCTAGGCGCTGGTCGGCCGTTGGCTACACCTTC.